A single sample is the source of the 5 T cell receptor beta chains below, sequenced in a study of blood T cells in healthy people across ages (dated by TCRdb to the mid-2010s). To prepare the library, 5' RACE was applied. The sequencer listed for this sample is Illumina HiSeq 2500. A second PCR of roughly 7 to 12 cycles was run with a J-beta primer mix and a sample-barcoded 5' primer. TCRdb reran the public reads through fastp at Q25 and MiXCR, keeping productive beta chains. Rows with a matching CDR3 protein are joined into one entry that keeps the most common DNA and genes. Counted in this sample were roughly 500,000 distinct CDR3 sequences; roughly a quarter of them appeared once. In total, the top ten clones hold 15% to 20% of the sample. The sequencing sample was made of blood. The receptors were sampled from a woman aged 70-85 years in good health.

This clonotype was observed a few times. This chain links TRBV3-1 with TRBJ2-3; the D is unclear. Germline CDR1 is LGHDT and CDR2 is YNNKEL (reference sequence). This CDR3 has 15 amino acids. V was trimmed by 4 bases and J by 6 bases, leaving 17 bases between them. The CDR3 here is CASSRHSSPGDTQYF. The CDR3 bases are TGTGCCAGCAGCCGACATTCAAGTCCCGGGGATACGCAGTATTTT.

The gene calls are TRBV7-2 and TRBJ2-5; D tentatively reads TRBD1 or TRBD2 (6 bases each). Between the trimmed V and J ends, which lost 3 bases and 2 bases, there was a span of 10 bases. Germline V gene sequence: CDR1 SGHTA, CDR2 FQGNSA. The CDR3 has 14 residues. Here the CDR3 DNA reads TGTGCCAGCAGCTTCCAGGGGAGGCAAGAGACCCAGTACTTC. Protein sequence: CASSFQGRQETQYF.

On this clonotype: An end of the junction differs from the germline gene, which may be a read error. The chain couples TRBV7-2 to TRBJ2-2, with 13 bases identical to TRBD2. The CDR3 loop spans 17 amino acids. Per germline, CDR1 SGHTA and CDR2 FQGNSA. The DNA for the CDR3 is TGTGCCAGCAGCCCCTCCGGACTAGCGGGGGCCACCGGGGAGCTGCTTTTT. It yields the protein CASSPSGLAGATGELLF. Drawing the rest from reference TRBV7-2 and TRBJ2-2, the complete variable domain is GAGVSQSPSNKVTEKGKDVELRCDPISGHTALYWYRQSLGQGLEFLIYFQGNSAPDKSGLPSDRFSAERTGGSVSTLTIQRTQQEDSAVYLCASSPSGLAGATGELLFGEGSRLTVL.

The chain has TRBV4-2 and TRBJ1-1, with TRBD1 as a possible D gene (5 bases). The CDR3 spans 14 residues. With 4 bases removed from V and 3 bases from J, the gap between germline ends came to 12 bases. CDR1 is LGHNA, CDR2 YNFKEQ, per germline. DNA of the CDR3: TGTGCCAGCAGCCCCACGAGCAGGGACACTGAAGCTTTCTTT. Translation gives CASSPTSRDTEAFF.

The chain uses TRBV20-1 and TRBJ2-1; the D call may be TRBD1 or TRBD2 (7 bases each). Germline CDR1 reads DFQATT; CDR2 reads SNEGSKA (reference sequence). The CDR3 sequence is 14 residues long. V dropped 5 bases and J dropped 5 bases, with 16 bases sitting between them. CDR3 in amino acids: CSAQGGSVHNEQFF. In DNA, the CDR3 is TGCAGTGCTCAGGGGGGGAGCGTACACAATGAGCAGTTCTTC.